This T cell receptor (beta chain) was identified during a study of T cell responses to AZD1222 COVID-19 vaccine. Overall study: Second-dose recipients at about 4 or about 12 weeks were treated as one pooled group.

Findings and caveats of the study: Repertoire sampling happened only post peak T cell response.

Trimming shortened V by 0 bases and J by 2 bases, and 12 bases separated the two germline ends. The CDR3 length is 16 residues. From germline, CDR1 is SGHAT and CDR2 FQNNGV. Points on this clone: Its antigen is not identified.

Sequencing used immunoSEQ multiplex PCR; TCRdb keeps in-frame clones, though not all of them. The sample has more than 140,000 clones; 88% are singletons. Sequences were derived from peripheral blood, sampled on day 0 of AZD1222 vaccination. The rearrangement joins TRBV11-2 to TRBJ2-3; the D is unclear. This receptor was identified in an adult in good health. CDR3 DNA sequence: TGTGCCAGCAGCTTAGAGATGAGGATTACCACAGATACGCAGTATTTT. Protein: CASSLEMRITTDTQYF.